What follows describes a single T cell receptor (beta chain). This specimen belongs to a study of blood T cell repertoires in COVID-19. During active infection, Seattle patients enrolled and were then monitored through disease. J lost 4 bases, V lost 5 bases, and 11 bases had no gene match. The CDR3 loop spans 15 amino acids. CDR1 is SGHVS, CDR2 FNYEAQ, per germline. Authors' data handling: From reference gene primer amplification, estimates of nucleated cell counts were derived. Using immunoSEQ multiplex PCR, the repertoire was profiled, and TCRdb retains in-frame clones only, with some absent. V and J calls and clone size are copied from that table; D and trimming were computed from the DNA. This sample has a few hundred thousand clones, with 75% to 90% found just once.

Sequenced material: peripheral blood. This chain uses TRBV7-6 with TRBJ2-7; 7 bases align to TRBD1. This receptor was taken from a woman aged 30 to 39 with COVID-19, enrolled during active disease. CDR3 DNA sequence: TGTGCCAGCAGCCGGATTTTGAGGGGGCAATACGAGCAGTACTTC. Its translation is CASSRILRGQYEQYF. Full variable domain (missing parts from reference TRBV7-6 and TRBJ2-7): GAGVSQSPRYKVTKRGQDVALRCDPISGHVSLYWYRQALGQGPEFLTYFNYEAQQDKSGLPNDRFSAERPEGSISTLTIQRTEQRDSAMYRCASSRILRGQYEQYFGPGTRLTVT.